A selection of T cell receptor beta chains follows, all from one sample in a study of PD-L1 blockade in urothelial cancer. TCRdb keeps only in-frame clones here, not all; method: immunoSEQ multiplex PCR. This table has roughly 45,000 clones, about 85% appearing once. The source material was PBMCs, sampled around atezolizumab (anti-PD-L1) treatment. The receptors come from a man between 60 and 75 years old with urothelial cancer. The CDR3 runs from the conserved cysteine through the conserved F or W. D genes are given only for firm matches. Clone size is stated in some rows and not others, as once, few, many or a class when expanded.

CDR3	DNA	D	J	size	V
CASSPTGTGNTIYF	TGTGCCAGCAGTCCGACAGGGACTGGAAACACCATATATTTT	TRBD1	TRBJ1-3	.	TRBV28
CASSLEGEGAGELFF	TGCGCCAGCAGCTTGGAAGGGGAAGGGGCCGGGGAGCTGTTTTTT	.	TRBJ2-2	.	TRBV5-1
CASSLTPPSTSGPNTGELFF	TGTGCCAGCAGCTTAACTCCCCCGTCGACTAGCGGGCCGAACACCGGGGAGCTGTTTTTT	TRBD2	TRBJ2-2	.	TRBV7-3
CASSDRQGDQETQYF	TGTGCCAGCAGCGACCGACAGGGTGACCAAGAGACCCAGTACTTC	TRBD1	TRBJ2-5	.	TRBV11-3
CASSTQPGQGHEQYF	TGTGCCAGCAGCACCCAACCGGGACAGGGCCACGAGCAGTACTTC	TRBD1	TRBJ2-7	.	TRBV7-2
CASSPRRRDNEQFF	TGTGCCAGCAGCCCCCGACGCAGGGACAATGAGCAGTTCTTC	.	TRBJ2-1	.	TRBV6-5
CASSLVSLNTEAFF	TGCGCCAGCAGCTTGGTATCCCTGAACACTGAAGCTTTCTTT	.	TRBJ1-1	.	TRBV5-1
CASSLRGPSNQPQHF	TGTGCCAGCAGCCTCAGGGGGCCGAGCAATCAGCCCCAGCATTTT	TRBD1	TRBJ1-5	once	TRBV5-6
CASSQDVAVWAPQHF	TGCGCCAGCAGCCAAGATGTGGCTGTCTGGGCGCCCCAGCATTTT	.	TRBJ1-5	.	TRBV4-3
CASSPPYPNNEQFF	TGTGCCAGCTCACCACCCTACCCCAACAATGAGCAGTTCTTC	.	TRBJ2-1	.	TRBV18
CASSPTGGAYEQYF	TGTGCCAGCAGTCCAACAGGGGGGGCCTACGAGCAGTACTTC	.	TRBJ2-7	.	TRBV6-1
CAWTRGSYNEQFF	TGTGCCTGGACCCGGGGCTCCTACAATGAGCAGTTCTTC	.	TRBJ2-1	.	TRBV30
CAWSVLGQRESPLHF	TGTGCCTGGAGTGTACTAGGGCAGAGGGAATCACCCCTCCACTTT	.	TRBJ1-6	.	TRBV30
CAISESSREEEKTQYF	TGTGCCATCAGTGAGTCGTCCAGGGAGGAGGAGAAGACCCAGTACTTC	.	TRBJ2-5	.	TRBV10-3
CASSLSSVYNSPLHF	TGTGCCAGCAGCTTGTCCAGTGTATATAATTCACCCCTCCACTTT	.	TRBJ1-6	.	TRBV5-4
CASSSDRGGTEAFF	TGCGCCAGCAGCTCCGACAGGGGGGGGACTGAAGCTTTCTTT	TRBD1	TRBJ1-1	.	TRBV4-1
CASSAQTLTNEKLFF	TGTGCCAGCAGTGCTCAGACACTAACTAATGAAAAACTGTTTTTT	.	TRBJ1-4	.	TRBV2
CASQQGMLFNSPLHF	TGTGCCAGTCAACAGGGTATGCTATTTAATTCACCCCTCCACTTT	.	TRBJ1-6	.	TRBV19
CASSTDRGHWNEQFF	TGTGCCAGCTCAACTGACAGGGGGCACTGGAATGAGCAGTTCTTC	TRBD1	TRBJ2-1	.	TRBV18
CASSPGQGAVKETQYF	TGCGCCAGCAGCCCTGGACAGGGGGCGGTCAAAGAGACCCAGTACTTC	TRBD1	TRBJ2-5	.	TRBV4-1
CASGDRGLTDTQYF	TGTGCCAGTGGGGACAGGGGGCTTACAGATACGCAGTATTTT	TRBD1	TRBJ2-3	.	TRBV19
CAWSMGRSSGNTIYF	TGTGCCTGGAGTATGGGCAGAAGCTCTGGAAACACCATATATTTT	.	TRBJ1-3	.	TRBV30
CASSSSATGRFF	TGTGCCAGCAGCTCCAGCGCTACAGGGCGGTTCTTC	.	TRBJ2-1	.	TRBV7-2
CASSLDSGGPPYEQYF	TGTGCCAGCAGCTTAGATAGCGGGGGACCTCCCTACGAGCAGTACTTC	TRBD2	TRBJ2-7	.	TRBV5-6
CASSPHPTSGNEQFF	TGTGCCAGCAGCCCGCACCCGACTAGTGGGAATGAGCAGTTCTTC	.	TRBJ2-1	once	TRBV7-2
CASSLPGLYYGYTF	TGTGCCAGCAGCTTGCCGGGACTATACTATGGCTACACCTTC	.	TRBJ1-2	.	TRBV7-2
CASSLEGAGPDTQYF	TGTGCCAGCAGTTTAGAGGGGGCAGGGCCCGATACGCAGTATTTT	TRBD1	TRBJ2-3	.	TRBV27
CASSPVGGQQETQYF	TGTGCCAGCAGCCCTGTGGGGGGGCAACAAGAGACCCAGTACTTC	.	TRBJ2-5	.	TRBV28
CSGREGGNTEAFF	TGCAGCGGGAGGGAGGGGGGGAACACTGAAGCTTTCTTT	.	TRBJ1-1	.	TRBV29-1
CASSNEARFEQYF	TGTGCCAGCAGTAACGAGGCTAGGTTCGAGCAGTACTTC	.	TRBJ2-7	.	TRBV7-2
CASSQNRGRLELFF	TGCGCCAGCAGCCAAAACAGGGGGCGGCTAGAGCTGTTTTTT	TRBD1	TRBJ2-2	.	TRBV4-1
CASSVAGLAGGPYEQYF	TGTGCCAGCAGCGTAGCGGGACTAGCGGGGGGGCCCTACGAGCAGTACTTC	TRBD2	TRBJ2-7	.	TRBV9
CASSPHGGRNYGYTF	TGTGCCAGCAGCCCCCACGGGGGGCGCAACTATGGCTACACCTTC	.	TRBJ1-2	.	TRBV7-3
CASSPGLTYNEQFF	TGTGCCAGCAGCCCGGGACTAACCTACAATGAGCAGTTCTTC	TRBD2	TRBJ2-1	.	TRBV6-5
CATSRVMGQHYEQYF	TGTGCCACCAGCAGAGTTATGGGGCAACACTACGAGCAGTACTTC	.	TRBJ2-7	.	TRBV15
CSVDGQGADEQYF	TGCAGCGTTGACGGACAGGGGGCCGACGAGCAGTACTTC	TRBD1	TRBJ2-7	.	TRBV29-1
CASSRGGSTSYEQYF	TGTGCCAGCTCACGTGGGGGGTCGACATCCTACGAGCAGTACTTC	.	TRBJ2-7	once	TRBV18
CASSYSRVGANVLTF	TGTGCCAGCAGTTACAGCAGGGTTGGGGCCAACGTCCTGACTTTC	.	TRBJ2-6	.	TRBV6-5
CASSKHLVRGKYEQYF	TGTGCCAGCAGCAAACATCTGGTGAGGGGGAAGTACGAGCAGTACTTC	.	TRBJ2-7	.	TRBV21-1
CSVEEARDNIQYF	TGCAGCGTTGAAGAGGCCAGGGATAACATTCAGTACTTC	.	TRBJ2-4	.	TRBV29-1
CAWSGGGNYGYTF	TGTGCCTGGAGTGGGGGGGGCAACTATGGCTACACCTTC	.	TRBJ1-2	.	TRBV30
CASSVEGGMDTQYF	TGTGCCAGCAGCGTAGAAGGGGGAATGGATACGCAGTATTTT	.	TRBJ2-3	.	TRBV9
CASSLTDRGGTEAFF	TGTGCCAGCAGCTTGACCGACAGGGGGGGCACTGAAGCTTTCTTT	TRBD1	TRBJ1-1	.	TRBV7-9
CASTDNRVWGYTF	TGTGCCAGCACCGACAACAGGGTATGGGGCTACACCTTC	.	TRBJ1-2	once	TRBV6-5
CASSSPGTEETQYF	TGTGCCAGCAGTTCCCCCGGGACTGAAGAGACCCAGTACTTC	.	TRBJ2-5	.	TRBV6-6
CASTPKRDRGYEQYF	TGTGCCAGCACCCCGAAAAGGGACAGGGGGTACGAGCAGTACTTC	TRBD1	TRBJ2-7	.	TRBV6-5
CASGSVPGGGWTDTQYF	TGTGCTAGTGGTTCGGTCCCAGGGGGCGGTTGGACAGATACGCAGTATTTT	TRBD1	TRBJ2-3	.	TRBV12-5
CASSQDLSLAGLYNEQFF	TGCGCCAGCAGCCAAGACCTCTCCTTAGCGGGACTTTACAATGAGCAGTTCTTC	TRBD2	TRBJ2-1	.	TRBV4-3
CASRETGQVYEQYF	TGTGCCAGCAGGGAGACGGGACAAGTTTACGAGCAGTACTTC	.	TRBJ2-7	.	TRBV5-6
CASREASGGAYEQFF	TGTGCCAGCAGAGAAGCTAGCGGGGGGGCTTATGAGCAGTTCTTC	TRBD2	TRBJ2-1	.	TRBV2
CASSLGAQGDTQYF	TGTGCCAGCAGCTTAGGGGCCCAGGGGGATACGCAGTATTTT	.	TRBJ2-3	.	TRBV7-6
CAISQGNEQYF	TGTGCCATATCACAGGGAAACGAGCAGTACTTC	.	TRBJ2-7	.	TRBV7-8
CASSPARTNEKLFF	TGTGCCAGCAGCCCTGCGAGGACTAATGAAAAACTGTTTTTT	.	TRBJ1-4	.	TRBV7-2
CASSSGAARHEAFF	TGTGCCAGCAGTTCTGGGGCGGCCAGGCATGAAGCTTTCTTT	.	TRBJ1-1	.	TRBV5-5